One T cell receptor (beta chain) is described in this entry. Only in-frame clones appear in the TCRdb table, and some are missing; sequencing was by immunoSEQ multiplex PCR. The sample consists of 130,000 to 150,000 clones, about 90% of them appearing once. The data were obtained in a study of blood T cell repertoires in COVID-19. V shed 4 bases and J 8 bases; nucleotides not matched to a gene: 8. CDR3 length: 14 amino acids. CDR1 is LNHDA, CDR2 SQIVND, per germline (reference sequence). The sequence derives from a human donor in a cohort sampled during active COVID-19. The sequencing input was peripheral blood. The chain joins TRBV19 to TRBJ2-1; 7 nucleotides agree with TRBD1. CDR3 bases: TGTGCCAGTAGTAAGACAGGGTTAGGGTATGAGCAGTTCTTC. Its protein product is CASSKTGLGYEQFF.